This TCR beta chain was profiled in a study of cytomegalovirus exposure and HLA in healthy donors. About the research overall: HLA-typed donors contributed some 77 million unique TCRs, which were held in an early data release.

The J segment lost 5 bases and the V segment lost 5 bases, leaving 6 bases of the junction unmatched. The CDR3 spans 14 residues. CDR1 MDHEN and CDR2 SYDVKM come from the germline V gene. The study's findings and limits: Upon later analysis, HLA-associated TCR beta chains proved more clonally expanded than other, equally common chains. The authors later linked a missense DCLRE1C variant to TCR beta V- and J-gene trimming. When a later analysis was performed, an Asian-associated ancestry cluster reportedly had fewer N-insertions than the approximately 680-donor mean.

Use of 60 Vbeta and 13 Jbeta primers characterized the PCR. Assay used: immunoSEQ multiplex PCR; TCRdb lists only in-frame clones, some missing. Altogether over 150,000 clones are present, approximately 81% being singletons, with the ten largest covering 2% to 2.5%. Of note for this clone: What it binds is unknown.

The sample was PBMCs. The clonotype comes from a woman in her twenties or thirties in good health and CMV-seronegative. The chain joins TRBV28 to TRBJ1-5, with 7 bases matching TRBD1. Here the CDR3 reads CASSKLTGDQPQHF. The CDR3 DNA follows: TGTGCCAGCAGTAAATTAACAGGGGATCAGCCCCAGCATTTT. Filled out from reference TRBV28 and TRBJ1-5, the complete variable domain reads DVKVTQSSRYLVKRTGEKVFLECVQDMDHENMFWYRQDPGLGLRLIYFSYDVKMKEKGDIPEGYSVSREKKERFSLILESASTNQTSMYLCASSKLTGDQPQHFGDGTRLSIL.